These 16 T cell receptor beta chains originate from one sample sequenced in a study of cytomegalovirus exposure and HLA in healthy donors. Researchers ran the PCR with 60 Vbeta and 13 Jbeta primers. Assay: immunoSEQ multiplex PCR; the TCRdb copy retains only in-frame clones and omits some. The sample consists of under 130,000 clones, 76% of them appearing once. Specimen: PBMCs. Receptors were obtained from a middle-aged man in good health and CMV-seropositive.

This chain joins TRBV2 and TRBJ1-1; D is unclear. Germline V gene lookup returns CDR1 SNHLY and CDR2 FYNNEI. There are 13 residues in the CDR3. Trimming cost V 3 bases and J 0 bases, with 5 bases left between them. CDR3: CASSDSMNTEAFF. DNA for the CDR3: TGTGCCAGCAGTGACAGTATGAACACTGAAGCTTTCTTT.

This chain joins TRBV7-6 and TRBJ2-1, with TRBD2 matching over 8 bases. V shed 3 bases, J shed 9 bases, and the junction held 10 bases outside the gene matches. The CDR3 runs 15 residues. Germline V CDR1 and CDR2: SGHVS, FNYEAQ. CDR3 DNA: TGTGCCAGCAGCTTTTCGGGAGGGCCAGCCAGTGAGCAGTTCTTC. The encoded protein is CASSFSGGPASEQFF.

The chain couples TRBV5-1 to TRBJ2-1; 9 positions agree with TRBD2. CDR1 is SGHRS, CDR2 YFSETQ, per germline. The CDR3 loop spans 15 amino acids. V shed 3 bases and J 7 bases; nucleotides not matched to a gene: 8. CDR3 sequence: CASSSLAGLDNEQFF. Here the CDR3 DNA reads TGCGCCAGCAGCTCACTAGCGGGTTTAGATAATGAGCAGTTCTTC.

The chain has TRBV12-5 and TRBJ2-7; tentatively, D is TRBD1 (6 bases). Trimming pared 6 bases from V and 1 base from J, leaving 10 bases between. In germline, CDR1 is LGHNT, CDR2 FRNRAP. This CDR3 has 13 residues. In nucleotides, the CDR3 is TGTGCTAGTGGCGGGACATTTTCCTACGAGCAGTACTTC. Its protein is CASGGTFSYEQYF.

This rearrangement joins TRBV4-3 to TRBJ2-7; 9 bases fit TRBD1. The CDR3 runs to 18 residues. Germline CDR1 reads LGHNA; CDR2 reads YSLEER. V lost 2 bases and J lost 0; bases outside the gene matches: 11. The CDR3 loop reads CASSQTTGGQGRSYEQYF. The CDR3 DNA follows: TGCGCCAGCAGCCAAACTACAGGGGGCCAGGGACGCTCCTACGAGCAGTACTTC.

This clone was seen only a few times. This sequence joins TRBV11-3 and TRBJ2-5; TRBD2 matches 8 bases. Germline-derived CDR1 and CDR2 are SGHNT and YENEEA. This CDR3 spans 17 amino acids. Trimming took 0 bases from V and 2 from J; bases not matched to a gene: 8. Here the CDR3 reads CASSLEGPGGLQETQYF. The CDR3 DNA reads TGTGCCAGCAGCTTAGAGGGGCCGGGAGGGTTACAAGAGACCCAGTACTTC.

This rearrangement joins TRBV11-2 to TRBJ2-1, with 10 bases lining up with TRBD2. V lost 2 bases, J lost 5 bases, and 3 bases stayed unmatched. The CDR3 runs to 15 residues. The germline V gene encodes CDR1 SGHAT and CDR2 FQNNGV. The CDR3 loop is CASSLSGGVNNEQFF. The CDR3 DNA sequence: TGTGCCAGCAGCTTAAGCGGGGGGGTGAACAATGAGCAGTTCTTC.

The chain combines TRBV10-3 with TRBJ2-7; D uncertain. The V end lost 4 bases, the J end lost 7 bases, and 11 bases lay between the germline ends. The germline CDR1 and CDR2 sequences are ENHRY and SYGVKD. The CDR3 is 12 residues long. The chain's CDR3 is CAISGAGTEQYF. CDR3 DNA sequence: TGTGCCATCAGTGGGGCAGGAACGGAGCAGTACTTC.

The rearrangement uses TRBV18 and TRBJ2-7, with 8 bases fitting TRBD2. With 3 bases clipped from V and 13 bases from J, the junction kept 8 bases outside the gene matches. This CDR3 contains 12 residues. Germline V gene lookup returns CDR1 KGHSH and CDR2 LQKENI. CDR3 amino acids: CASSPEGSGKYF. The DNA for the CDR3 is TGTGCCAGCTCACCGGAAGGTAGCGGGAAATACTTC.

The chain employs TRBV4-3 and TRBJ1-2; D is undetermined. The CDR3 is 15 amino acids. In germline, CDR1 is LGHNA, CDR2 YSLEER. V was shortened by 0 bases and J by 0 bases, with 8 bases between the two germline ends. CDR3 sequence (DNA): TGCGCCAGCAGCCAAGATCCACAAGCTAACTATGGCTACACCTTC. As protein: CASSQDPQANYGYTF.

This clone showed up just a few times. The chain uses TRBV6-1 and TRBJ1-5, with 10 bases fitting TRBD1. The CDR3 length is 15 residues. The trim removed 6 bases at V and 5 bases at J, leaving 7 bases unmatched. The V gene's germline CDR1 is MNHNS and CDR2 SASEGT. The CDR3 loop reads CASSPGQGSYQPQHF. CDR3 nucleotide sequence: TGTGCCAGCAGCCCGGGACAGGGGAGTTATCAGCCCCAGCATTTT.

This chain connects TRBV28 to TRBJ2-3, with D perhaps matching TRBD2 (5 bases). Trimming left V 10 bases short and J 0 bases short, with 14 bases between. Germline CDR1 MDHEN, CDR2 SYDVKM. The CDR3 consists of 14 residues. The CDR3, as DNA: TGTGCCACCGGTAGCGCCGGGAGCACAGATACGCAGTATTTT. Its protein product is CATGSAGSTDTQYF. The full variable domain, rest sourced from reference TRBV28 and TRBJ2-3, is DVKVTQSSRYLVKRTGEKVFLECVQDMDHENMFWYRQDPGLGLRLIYFSYDVKMKEKGDIPEGYSVSREKKERFSLILESASTNQTSMYLCATGSAGSTDTQYFGPGTRLTVL.

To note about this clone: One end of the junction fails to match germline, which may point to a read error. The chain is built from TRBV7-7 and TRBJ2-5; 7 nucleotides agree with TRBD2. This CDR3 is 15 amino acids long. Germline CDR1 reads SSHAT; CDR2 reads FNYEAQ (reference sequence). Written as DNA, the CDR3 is TGTGCTAGCAGCCCGGATGGACTAGGAGGAGAGACCCAGTACTTC. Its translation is CASSPDGLGGETQYF. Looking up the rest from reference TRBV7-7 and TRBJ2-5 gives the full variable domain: GAGVSQSPRYKVTKRGQDVTLRCDPISSHATLYWYQQALGQGPEFLTYFNYEAQPDKSGLPSDRFSAERPEGSISTLTIQRTEQRDSAMYRCASSPDGLGGETQYFGPGTRLLVL.

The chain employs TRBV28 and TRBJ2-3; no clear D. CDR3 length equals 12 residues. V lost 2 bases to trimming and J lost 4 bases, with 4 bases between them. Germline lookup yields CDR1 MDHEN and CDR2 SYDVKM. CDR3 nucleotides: TGTGCCAGCAGTTTACGAGCAGATACGCAGTATTTT. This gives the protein CASSLRADTQYF.

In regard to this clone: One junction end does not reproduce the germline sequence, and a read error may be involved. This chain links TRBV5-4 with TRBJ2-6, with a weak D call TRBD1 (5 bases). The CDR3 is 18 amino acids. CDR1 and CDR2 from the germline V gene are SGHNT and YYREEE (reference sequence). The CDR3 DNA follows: TGTGCCAGCAGCTTGGGAGGCAGGGCTTTCTCTGGGGCCAACGGCCTGACTTTC. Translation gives CASSLGGRAFSGANGLTF.

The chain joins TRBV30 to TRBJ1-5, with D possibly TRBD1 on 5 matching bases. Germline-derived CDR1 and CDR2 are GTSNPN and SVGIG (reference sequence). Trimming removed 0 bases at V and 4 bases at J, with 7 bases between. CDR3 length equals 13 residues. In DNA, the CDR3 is TGTGCCTGGAGTGTACAGGATAATCAGCCCCAGCATTTT. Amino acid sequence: CAWSVQDNQPQHF.